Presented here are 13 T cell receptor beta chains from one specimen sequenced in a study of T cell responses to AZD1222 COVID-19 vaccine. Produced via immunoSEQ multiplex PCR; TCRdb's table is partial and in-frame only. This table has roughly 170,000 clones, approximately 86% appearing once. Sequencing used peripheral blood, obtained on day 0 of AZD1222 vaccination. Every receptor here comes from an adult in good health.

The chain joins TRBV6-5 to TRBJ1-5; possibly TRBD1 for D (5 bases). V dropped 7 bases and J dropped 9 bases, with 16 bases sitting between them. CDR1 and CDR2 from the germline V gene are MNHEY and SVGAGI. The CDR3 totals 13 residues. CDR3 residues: CASTPPGGLPQHF. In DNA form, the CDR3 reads TGTGCCAGCACCCCCCCGGGGGGTCTGCCCCAGCATTTT.

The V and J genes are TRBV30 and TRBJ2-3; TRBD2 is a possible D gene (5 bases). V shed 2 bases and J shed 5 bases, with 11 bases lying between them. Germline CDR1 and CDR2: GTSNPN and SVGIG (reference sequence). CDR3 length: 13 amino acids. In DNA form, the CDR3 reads TGTGCCTGGAGTAACGAGGGTGGAGATACGCAGTATTTT. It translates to CAWSNEGGDTQYF. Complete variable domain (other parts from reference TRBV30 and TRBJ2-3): SQTIHQWPATLVQPVGSPLSLECTVEGTSNPNLYWYRQAAGRGLQLLFYSVGIGQISSEVPQNLSASRPQDRQFILSSKKLLLSDSGFYLCAWSNEGGDTQYFGPGTRLTVL.

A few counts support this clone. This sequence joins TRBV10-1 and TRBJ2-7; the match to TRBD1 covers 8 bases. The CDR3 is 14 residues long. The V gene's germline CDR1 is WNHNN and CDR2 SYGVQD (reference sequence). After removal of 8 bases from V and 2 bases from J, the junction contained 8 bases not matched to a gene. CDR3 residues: CASPLGTGTYEQYF. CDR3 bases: TGCGCCAGCCCGCTTGGGACAGGAACCTACGAGCAGTACTTC.

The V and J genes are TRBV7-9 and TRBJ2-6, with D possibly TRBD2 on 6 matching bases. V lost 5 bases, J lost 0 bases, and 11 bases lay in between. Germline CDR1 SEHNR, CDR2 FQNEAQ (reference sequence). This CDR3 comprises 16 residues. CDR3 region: CASSRGLNSGANVLTF. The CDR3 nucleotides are TGTGCCAGCAGCCGGGGACTGAACTCTGGGGCCAACGTCCTGACTTTC.

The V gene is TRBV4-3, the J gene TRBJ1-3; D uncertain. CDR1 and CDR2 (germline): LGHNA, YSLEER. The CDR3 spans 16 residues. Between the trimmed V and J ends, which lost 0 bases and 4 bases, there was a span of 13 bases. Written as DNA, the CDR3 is TGCGCCAGCAGCCAAGATCCGACGGGTATCGGAAACACCATATATTTT. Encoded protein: CASSQDPTGIGNTIYF.

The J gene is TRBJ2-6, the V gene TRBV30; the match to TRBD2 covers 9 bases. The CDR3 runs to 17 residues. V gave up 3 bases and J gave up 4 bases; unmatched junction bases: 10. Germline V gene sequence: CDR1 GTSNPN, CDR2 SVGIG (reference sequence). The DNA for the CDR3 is TGTGCCTGGAGGCCGGGTATAGCGGGAGTCGGGGCCAACGTCCTGACTTTC. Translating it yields CAWRPGIAGVGANVLTF.

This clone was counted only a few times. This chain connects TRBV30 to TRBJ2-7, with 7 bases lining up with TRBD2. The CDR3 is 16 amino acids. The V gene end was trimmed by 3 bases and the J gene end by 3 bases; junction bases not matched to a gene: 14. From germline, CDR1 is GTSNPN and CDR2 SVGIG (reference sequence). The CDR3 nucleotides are TGTGCCTGGAGCAAAGTAAGGGCTAGCGGAGACTACGAGCAGTACTTC. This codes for CAWSKVRASGDYEQYF. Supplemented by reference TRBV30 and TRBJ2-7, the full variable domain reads SQTIHQWPATLVQPVGSPLSLECTVEGTSNPNLYWYRQAAGRGLQLLFYSVGIGQISSEVPQNLSASRPQDRQFILSSKKLLLSDSGFYLCAWSKVRASGDYEQYFGPGTRLTVT.

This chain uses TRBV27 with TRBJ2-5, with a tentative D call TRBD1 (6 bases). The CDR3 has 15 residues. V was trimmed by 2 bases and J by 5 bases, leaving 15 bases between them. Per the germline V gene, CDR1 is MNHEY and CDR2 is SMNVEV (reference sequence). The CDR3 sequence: CASSLTGTPVETQYF. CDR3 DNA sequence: TGTGCCAGCAGTTTAACCGGGACACCCGTGGAGACCCAGTACTTC.

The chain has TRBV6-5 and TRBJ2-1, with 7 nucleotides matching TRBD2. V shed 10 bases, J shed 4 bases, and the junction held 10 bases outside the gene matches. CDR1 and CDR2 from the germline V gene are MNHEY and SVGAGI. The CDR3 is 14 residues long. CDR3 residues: CAITAGDYYNEQFF. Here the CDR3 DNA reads TGTGCCATAACGGCCGGGGACTATTACAATGAGCAGTTCTTC.

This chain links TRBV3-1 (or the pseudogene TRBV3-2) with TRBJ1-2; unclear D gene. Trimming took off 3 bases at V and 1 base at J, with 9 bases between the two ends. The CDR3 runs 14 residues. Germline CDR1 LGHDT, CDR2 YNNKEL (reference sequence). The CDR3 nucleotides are TGTGCCAGCAGCCATGGCAGTAGTAACTATGGCTACACCTTC. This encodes CASSHGSSNYGYTF.

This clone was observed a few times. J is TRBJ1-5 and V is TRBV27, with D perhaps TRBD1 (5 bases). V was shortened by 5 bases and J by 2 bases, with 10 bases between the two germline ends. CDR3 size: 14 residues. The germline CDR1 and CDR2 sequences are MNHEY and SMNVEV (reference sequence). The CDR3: CASSQGGGNQPQHF. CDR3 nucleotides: TGTGCCAGCAGTCAGGGTGGGGGCAATCAGCCCCAGCATTTT.

CDR3 coding DNA: TGCGCCAGCAGCCATTTCCAAGAGACCCAGTACTTC. Its protein is CASSHFQETQYF. This chain links TRBV5-1 with TRBJ2-5, with D unclear. The CDR3 spans 12 residues. Trimming pared 4 bases from V and 1 base from J, leaving 5 bases between. CDR1 is SGHRS, CDR2 YFSETQ, per germline. Full variable domain (outside the CDR3, taken from reference TRBV5-1 and TRBJ2-5): KAGVTQTPRYLIKTRGQQVTLSCSPISGHRSVSWYQQTPGQGLQFLFEYFSETQRNKGNFPGRFSGRQFSNSRSEMNVSTLELGDSALYLCASSHFQETQYFGPGTRLLVL.

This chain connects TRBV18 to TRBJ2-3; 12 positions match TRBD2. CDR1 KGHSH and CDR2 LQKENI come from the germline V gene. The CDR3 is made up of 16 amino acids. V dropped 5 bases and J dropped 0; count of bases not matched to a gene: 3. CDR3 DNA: TGTGCCAGCTCAACCGGGACTAGCGGGAGCACAGATACGCAGTATTTT. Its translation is CASSTGTSGSTDTQYF. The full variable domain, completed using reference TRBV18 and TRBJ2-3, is NAGVMQNPRHLVRRRGQEARLRCSPMKGHSHVYWYRQLPEEGLKFMVYLQKENIIDESGMPKERFSAEFPKEGPSILRIQQVVRGDSAAYFCASSTGTSGSTDTQYFGPGTRLTVL.